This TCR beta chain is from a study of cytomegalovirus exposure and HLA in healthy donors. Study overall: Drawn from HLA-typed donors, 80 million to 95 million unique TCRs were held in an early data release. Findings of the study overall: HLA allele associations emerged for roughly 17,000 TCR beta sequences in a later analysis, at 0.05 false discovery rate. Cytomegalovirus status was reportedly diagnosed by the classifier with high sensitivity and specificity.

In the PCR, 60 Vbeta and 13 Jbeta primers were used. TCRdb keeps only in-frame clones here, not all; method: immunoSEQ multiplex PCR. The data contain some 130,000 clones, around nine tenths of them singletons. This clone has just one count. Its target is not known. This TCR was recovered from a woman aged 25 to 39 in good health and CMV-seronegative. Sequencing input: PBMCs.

CDR3 amino acids: CASSLDGDSVYGYTF. CDR3 bases: TGCGCCAGCAGCTTAGACGGTGACAGCGTCTATGGCTACACCTTC. V gene TRBV5-1 combines with J gene TRBJ1-2, with D possibly being TRBD1 (5 bases). CDR1 and CDR2 from the germline V gene are SGHRS and YFSETQ. The CDR3 runs 15 residues. Trimming pared 2 bases from V and 4 bases from J, leaving 15 bases between.